This T cell receptor beta chain comes out of a study of beta chain features in type 1 diabetes. On average, the one heparinised blood draw given by each donor was around 110 mL. Isolated RNA was reverse transcribed in full, so expressed TCRB transcripts were sequenced. The method was immunoSEQ multiplex PCR; TCRdb's version includes in-frame clones alone and lacks a portion of them. The top ten hold under 1.5% of the sample, which has around 140,000 clones, under 11% seen once. The source of this sequence is a man younger than 35 in good health. The sequenced material came from naive CD4+ T cells from blood.

CDR3 residues: CASSRPQGRDTEAFF. DNA of the CDR3: TGTGCCAGCAGCCGCCCACAGGGGCGGGACACTGAAGCTTTCTTT. The genes are TRBV7-9 and TRBJ1-1, with 7 bases matching TRBD1. CDR1 is SEHNR, CDR2 FQNEAQ, per germline (reference sequence). This CDR3 has 15 amino acids. The J segment lost 3 bases and the V segment lost 5 bases, leaving 9 bases of the junction unmatched.